This TCR beta chain originates from a study of OX40 agonist ivuxolimab in advanced cancers. On cycle 4 day 1 and cycle 7 day 1, as well as at baseline, blood was sampled. Study-wide results and caveats: Expansion of clones was among the lowest in partial responders at 0.1-3.0 mg/kg. A proportion of nonresponders additionally exhibited low normalized T-cell clonal expansion.

As concerns this clone: The target antigen is unknown.

The protocol was immunoSEQ multiplex PCR, while the TCRdb copy is restricted to in-frame clones and leaves out a portion. The sample consists of 55,000 to 75,000 clones, roughly nine tenths of them appearing once. Germline CDR1 and CDR2: MNHEY and SMNVEV (reference sequence). The CDR3 extends over 14 amino acids. Trimming removed 5 bases from V and 2 bases from J, with 13 bases in between. The TCR sequence derives from an adult with an advanced solid tumor such as melanoma, head and neck, liver or kidney cancer. The sample consisted of CD4+ or CD8+ T cells sorted from blood, taken in a trial of the OX40 agonist ivuxolimab. The chain uses TRBV27 and TRBJ2-7, with D hard to call. The CDR3 region has the DNA TGTGCCAGCAGTGTCTCCGGGTCCACCTACGAGCAGTACTTC. As protein: CASSVSGSTYEQYF.